These 26 T cell receptor beta chains were sequenced from one sample in a study of blood T cell repertoires in COVID-19. TCRdb's copy holds only in-frame clones and misses some; the assay was immunoSEQ multiplex PCR. The data contain roughly 200,000 clones, just under 90% of them seen just once; the ten biggest clones take up approximately 1.1%. Sequencing was carried out using PBMCs or T cells enriched from blood (not recorded which). The receptors were gathered from a man aged 30 to 45 who had recovered from COVID-19.

The chain combines TRBV30 with TRBJ2-7, with 9 bases fitting TRBD1. Trimming removed 4 bases from V and 2 bases from J; junction bases left unmatched: 9. Per the germline V gene, CDR1 is GTSNPN and CDR2 is SVGIG (reference sequence). This CDR3 comprises 15 residues. In nucleotides, the CDR3 is TGTGCCTGGACCGTCCCGGGACAGGGACCCTACGAGCAGTACTTC. Its protein product is CAWTVPGQGPYEQYF. The variable domain in full, completed from reference TRBV30 and TRBJ2-7, reads SQTIHQWPATLVQPVGSPLSLECTVEGTSNPNLYWYRQAAGRGLQLLFYSVGIGQISSEVPQNLSASRPQDRQFILSSKKLLLSDSGFYLCAWTVPGQGPYEQYFGPGTRLTVT.

The genes are TRBV25-1 and TRBJ2-1; 7 nucleotides align to TRBD1. V dropped 4 bases and J dropped 2; count of bases not matched to a gene: 5. This CDR3 has 15 residues. Germline-derived CDR1 and CDR2 are MGHDK and SYGVNS. CDR3 DNA: TGTGCCAGCAGTGTAAGGGGGCAAACCTACAATGAGCAGTTCTTC. This translates into CASSVRGQTYNEQFF.

The chain recombines TRBV19 with TRBJ1-2, with 9 bases lining up with TRBD1. V gave up 7 bases and J gave up 4 bases; unmatched junction bases: 10. This CDR3 has 15 residues. Germline CDR1 and CDR2: LNHDA and SQIVND (reference sequence). The CDR3 is CASTSPGTGTYGYTF. Written as DNA, the CDR3 is TGTGCCAGTACCTCGCCCGGGACAGGGACCTATGGCTACACCTTC.

This clone was found once. The chain employs TRBV7-8 and TRBJ2-7, with TRBD2 matching over 8 bases. J gave up 3 bases and V 3 bases, and 13 bases lay outside the gene matches. CDR3 length equals 17 residues. Germline assignment: CDR1 SGHVS and CDR2 FQNEAQ. The CDR3, as DNA: TGTGCCAGCAGCTTCGGGACTAGGGATCTTGGGGGCTACGAGCAGTACTTC. This encodes CASSFGTRDLGGYEQYF.

V gene TRBV24-1 combines with J gene TRBJ2-1; TRBD1 is a possible D gene (8 bases). In germline, CDR1 is KGHDR, CDR2 SFDVKD. V was trimmed by 4 bases and J by 5 bases, leaving 17 bases between them. This CDR3 is 16 amino acids long. CDR3 region: CATSDQPQGGNNEQFF. The CDR3 DNA reads as TGTGCCACCAGTGACCAGCCACAGGGGGGGAACAATGAGCAGTTCTTC.

This chain uses TRBV9 with TRBJ2-5, with 7 positions matching TRBD1. Germline lookup yields CDR1 SGDLS and CDR2 YYNGEE. V lost 0 bases and J lost 3; bases outside the gene matches: 5. This CDR3 spans 15 amino acids. CDR3 amino acids: CASSVATGMEETQYF. CDR3 bases: TGTGCCAGCAGCGTAGCGACAGGGATGGAAGAGACCCAGTACTTC.

CDR3 DNA sequence: TGTGCCAGAATCCTCTTAGGGGGCGTAGAGACCCAGTACTTC. It specifies CARILLGGVETQYF. The chain combines TRBV5-3 with TRBJ2-5, with TRBD1 matching 7 bases. TRBV5-3 is identified as an open reading frame with a role that is uncertain. After removal of 6 bases from V and 4 bases from J, the junction contained 9 bases not matched to a gene. The CDR3 consists of 14 residues.

The V gene is TRBV25-1, the J gene TRBJ1-3; 8 nucleotides line up with TRBD1. The CDR3 is 14 amino acids. Germline CDR1 is MGHDK and CDR2 is SYGVNS. V shed 5 bases and J 4 bases; nucleotides not matched to a gene: 4. This CDR3 reads CASSWTGRGNTIYF. In DNA form, the CDR3 reads TGTGCCAGCAGTTGGACAGGGAGGGGAAACACCATATATTTT.

The gene calls are TRBV2 and TRBJ1-2, with TRBD1 matching over 7 bases. Germline V gene lookup returns CDR1 SNHLY and CDR2 FYNNEI. The trim removed 6 bases at V and 5 bases at J, leaving 12 bases unmatched. The CDR3 has 15 amino acids. CDR3 sequence: CASSYRWDSEYGYTF. The CDR3, as DNA: TGTGCCAGCAGCTACCGATGGGACAGTGAGTATGGCTACACCTTC.

This chain connects TRBV7-8 to TRBJ1-1; TRBD1 matches at 9 bases. The length of the CDR3 is 18 residues. Germline CDR1 and CDR2: SGHVS and FQNEAQ. Unmatched junction bases numbered 9, after V lost 0 bases and J lost 1 base. CDR3 in DNA: TGTGCCAGCAGCTTAGCCCTAAGACCGGGACAGGGGAACACTGAAGCTTTCTTT. It yields the protein CASSLALRPGQGNTEAFF.

The V gene is TRBV18, the J gene TRBJ2-7, with TRBD1 as a possible D gene (5 bases). Germline V gene sequence: CDR1 KGHSH, CDR2 LQKENI. CDR3 size: 15 residues. The germline V and J ends were trimmed by 6 bases and 3 bases, with 18 bases remaining between them. CDR3 sequence (DNA): TGTGCCAGCTCTCCTCAGGGAAAGGCTCTCTACGAGCAGTACTTC. Its translation is CASSPQGKALYEQYF.

The CDR3 sequence is CATSDSGLKTYEQYF. The DNA for the CDR3 is TGTGCCACCAGTGATTCGGGACTAAAGACCTACGAGCAGTACTTC. This sequence joins TRBV24-1 and TRBJ2-7; 7 nucleotides align to TRBD2. V shed 2 bases and J 2 bases; nucleotides not matched to a gene: 5. The CDR3 loop spans 15 amino acids. CDR1 KGHDR and CDR2 SFDVKD come from the germline V gene.

This chain connects TRBV28 to TRBJ2-1; 9 bases are shared with TRBD2. Per germline, CDR1 MDHEN and CDR2 SYDVKM. The CDR3 spans 16 residues. V lost 3 bases and J lost 8; bases outside the gene matches: 11. The CDR3: CASSFVWSSGIDEQFF. The CDR3 DNA is TGTGCCAGCAGTTTTGTTTGGTCTAGCGGGATCGATGAGCAGTTCTTC.

This chain links TRBV7-9 with TRBJ1-1, with a possible D match to TRBD1 (6 bases). Per germline, CDR1 SEHNR and CDR2 FQNEAQ (reference sequence). Trimming removed 2 bases at V and 4 bases at J, with 14 bases between. CDR3 length equals 15 residues. This chain's CDR3 is CASSLSGGRGTEAFF. DNA for the CDR3: TGTGCCAGCAGCTTATCTGGGGGCAGAGGCACTGAAGCTTTCTTT.

The chain joins TRBV9 to TRBJ2-1, with D possibly matching TRBD1 (6 bases). CDR3 length: 15 residues. The V gene's germline CDR1 is SGDLS and CDR2 YYNGEE. Trimming removed 3 bases from V and 0 bases from J, with 10 bases in between. CDR3: CASSATGSSYNEQFF. The CDR3 nucleotides are TGTGCCAGCAGCGCCACAGGGTCCTCCTACAATGAGCAGTTCTTC.

The rearrangement uses TRBV6-2 or TRBV6-3 and TRBJ1-5, with TRBD1 matching 8 bases. V was pared by 6 bases and J by 1 base, with 5 bases of the junction left unmatched. The germline V gene has CDR1 MNHEY and CDR2 SVGEGT. The CDR3 has 15 residues. The CDR3 region is CASSRQGKSNQPQHF. The CDR3 DNA follows: TGTGCCAGCAGCAGACAGGGGAAGAGCAATCAGCCCCAGCATTTT.

The J gene is TRBJ1-1, the V gene TRBV7-6; no reliable D call. The ends were cut back, 3 bases at V and 0 bases at J, with 8 bases in the middle. The length of the CDR3 is 14 residues. CDR1 and CDR2 (germline): SGHVS, FNYEAQ. The chain's CDR3 is CASSLEQLNTEAFF. CDR3 nucleotide sequence: TGTGCCAGCAGCTTGGAACAGTTGAACACTGAAGCTTTCTTT.

This chain links TRBV21-1 with TRBJ2-7; the table gives TRBD1 as D, unverified against the DNA. TRBV21-1 is tagged as a pseudogene. The CDR3 covers 12 residues. The CDR3 DNA reads as TGTGCCAGCAGCGTTTGGGCTTACGAGCAGTACTTC. Protein product: CASSVWAYEQYF.

The chain joins TRBV9 to TRBJ1-1, with D perhaps matching TRBD1 (6 bases). The CDR3 is 15 residues long. CDR1 is SGDLS, CDR2 YYNGEE, per germline. V was trimmed by 0 bases and J by 2 bases, leaving 11 bases between them. CDR3 in amino acids: CASSVGQAINTEAFF. DNA of the CDR3: TGTGCCAGCAGCGTAGGACAGGCAATTAACACTGAAGCTTTCTTT.

This chain links TRBV6-5 with TRBJ2-5, with D perhaps TRBD1 (5 bases). Trimming shortened V by 5 bases and J by 2 bases, and 12 bases separated the two germline ends. The CDR3 covers 14 residues. Germline V gene sequence: CDR1 MNHEY, CDR2 SVGAGI. The DNA for the CDR3 is TGTGCCAGCAGTCGTTACCAGGGTCAAGAGACCCAGTACTTC. This gives the protein CASSRYQGQETQYF.

V and J are TRBV2 and TRBJ2-7; no reliable D call. The CDR3 consists of 17 residues. Germline-derived CDR1 and CDR2 are SNHLY and FYNNEI. Trimming took 2 bases from V and 0 from J, leaving 17 bases between them. CDR3: CASSESSPGGSSYEQYF. CDR3 bases: TGTGCCAGCAGTGAATCAAGCCCTGGTGGTAGCTCCTACGAGCAGTACTTC. Together with reference TRBV2 and TRBJ2-7, the CDR3 gives the full variable domain: EPEVTQTPSHQVTQMGQEVILRCVPISNHLYFYWYRQILGQKVEFLVSFYNNEISEKSEIFDDQFSVERPDGSNFTLKIRSTKLEDSAMYFCASSESSPGGSSYEQYFGPGTRLTVT.

The chain links TRBV7-2 to TRBJ1-1, with a possible D match to TRBD1 (6 bases). The CDR3 runs 16 residues. Trimming left V 1 base short and J 5 bases short, with 17 bases between. The germline V gene has CDR1 SGHTA and CDR2 FQGNSA. In DNA, the CDR3 is TGTGCCAGCAGCTTAGTTTCAGGGGAGTTGGGAACTGAAGCTTTCTTT. It yields the protein CASSLVSGELGTEAFF.

The sample holds a few counts of this clone. The rearrangement joins TRBV3-1 (or the pseudogene TRBV3-2) to TRBJ2-1, with 15 bases aligning to TRBD2. Germline CDR1 LGHDT, CDR2 YNNKEL (reference sequence). The CDR3 runs to 17 residues. J gave up 5 bases and V 1 base, and 3 bases lay outside the gene matches. CDR3 loop: CASSQGTSGGVNNEQFF. In DNA form, the CDR3 reads TGTGCCAGCAGCCAAGGGACTAGCGGGGGGGTAAACAATGAGCAGTTCTTC.

V is TRBV7-8 and J is TRBJ1-4, with 8 bases lining up with TRBD1. CDR3 length equals 16 residues. Germline V gives CDR1 SGHVS, CDR2 FQNEAQ. Trimming took 1 base from V and 7 from J; bases not matched to a gene: 8. The CDR3 protein is CASSLVGQGAIEKLFF. The CDR3 bases are TGTGCCAGCAGCTTAGTTGGACAGGGCGCTATTGAAAAACTGTTTTTT.

The rearrangement uses TRBV6-5 and TRBJ2-1, with 9 bases that match TRBD1. Unmatched junction bases numbered 10, after V lost 6 bases and J lost 7 bases. Germline CDR1 reads MNHEY; CDR2 reads SVGAGI. CDR3 length equals 15 residues. CDR3 sequence: CASRGTGGFWNEQFF. As DNA, the CDR3 is TGTGCCAGCAGGGGCACAGGGGGCTTCTGGAATGAGCAGTTCTTC.

The chain uses TRBV5-1 and TRBJ2-2; 12 bases agree with TRBD2. Germline CDR1 SGHRS, CDR2 YFSETQ. V was pared by 5 bases and J by 2 bases, with 1 base of the junction left unmatched. This CDR3 has 15 residues. This CDR3 is CASRTSGGNTGELFF. CDR3 bases: TGCGCCAGCAGGACTAGCGGGGGAAACACCGGGGAGCTGTTTTTT.